The clone carrying this T cell receptor (beta chain) was seen ten or more times. CDR3 length equals 16 residues. The germline V gene has CDR1 SGDLS and CDR2 YYNGEE. The V and J ends lost 4 bases and 0 bases respectively, with 14 bases between them. The data originate from a study of response to subunit inactivated influenza vaccine. TCRdb ran MiXCR on the RT-PCR reads and lists one entry per CDR3 protein. This sample carries 500,000 to 600,000 distinct CDR3 sequences, around 11% of them seen once, and the ten largest clones take approximately 11%. The data were also submitted as part of a second study, on T cells expressing NK-cell markers. That paper adds: Synthesis of TCR beta cDNA relied on 5'RACE template switching carrying UMIs. In several experiments, sorting was confined to alpha-beta TCR T cells through use of an anti-gamma-delta TCR antibody.

The J gene is TRBJ1-3, the V gene TRBV9; D gene ambiguous. The TCR comes from a man over 45 who received an inactivated influenza vaccine. The material sequenced was PBMCs from blood, taken on the day of vaccination. The CDR3 protein is CASSPWGRNSGNTIYF. The CDR3 DNA is TGTGCCAGCAGCCCGTGGGGTAGGAACTCTGGAAACACCATATATTTT. Full variable domain (missing parts from reference TRBV9 and TRBJ1-3): DSGVTQTPKHLITATGQRVTLRCSPRSGDLSVYWYQQSLDQGLQFLIQYYNGEERAKGNILERFSAQQFPDLHSELNLSSLELGDSALYFCASSPWGRNSGNTIYFGEGSWLTVV.